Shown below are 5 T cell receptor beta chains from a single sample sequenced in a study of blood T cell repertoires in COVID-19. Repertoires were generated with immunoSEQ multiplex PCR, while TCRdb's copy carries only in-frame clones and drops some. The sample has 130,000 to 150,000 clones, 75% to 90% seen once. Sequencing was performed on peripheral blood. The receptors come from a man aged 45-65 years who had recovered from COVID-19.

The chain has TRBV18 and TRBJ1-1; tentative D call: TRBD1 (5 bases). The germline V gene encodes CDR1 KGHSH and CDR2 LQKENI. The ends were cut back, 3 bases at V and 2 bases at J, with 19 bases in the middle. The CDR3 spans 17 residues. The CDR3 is CASSPILQGFLNTEAFF. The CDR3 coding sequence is TGTGCCAGCTCACCCATCCTCCAGGGATTTTTAAACACTGAAGCTTTCTTT.

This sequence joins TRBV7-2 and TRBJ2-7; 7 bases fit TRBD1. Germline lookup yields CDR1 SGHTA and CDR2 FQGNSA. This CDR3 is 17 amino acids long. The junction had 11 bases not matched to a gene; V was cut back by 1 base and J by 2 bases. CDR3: CASSLVVGGAPAYEQYF. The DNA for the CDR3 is TGTGCCAGCAGCTTAGTTGTAGGGGGCGCCCCGGCCTACGAGCAGTACTTC. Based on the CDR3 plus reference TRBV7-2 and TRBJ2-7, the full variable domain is GAGVSQSPSNKVTEKGKDVELRCDPISGHTALYWYRQSLGQGLEFLIYFQGNSAPDKSGLPSDRFSAERTGGSVSTLTIQRTQQEDSAVYLCASSLVVGGAPAYEQYFGPGTRLTVT.

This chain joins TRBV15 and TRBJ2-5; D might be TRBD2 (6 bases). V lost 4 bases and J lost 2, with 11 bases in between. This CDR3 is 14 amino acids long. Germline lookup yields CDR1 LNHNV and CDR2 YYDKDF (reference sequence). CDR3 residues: CATSTASVQETQYF. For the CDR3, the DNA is TGTGCCACCAGCACGGCTAGCGTTCAAGAGACCCAGTACTTC.

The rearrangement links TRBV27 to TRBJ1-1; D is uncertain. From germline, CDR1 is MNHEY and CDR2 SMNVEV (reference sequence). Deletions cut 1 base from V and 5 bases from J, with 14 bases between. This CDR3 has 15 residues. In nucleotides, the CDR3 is TGTGCCAGCAGTTTATTAAGAGGGATTGATACTGAAGCTTTCTTT. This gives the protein CASSLLRGIDTEAFF.

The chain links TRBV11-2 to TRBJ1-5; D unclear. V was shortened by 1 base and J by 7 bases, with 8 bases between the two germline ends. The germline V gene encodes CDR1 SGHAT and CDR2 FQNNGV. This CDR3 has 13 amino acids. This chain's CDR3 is CASSLVSEQPQHF. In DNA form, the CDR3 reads TGTGCCAGCAGCTTAGTCTCAGAACAGCCCCAGCATTTT. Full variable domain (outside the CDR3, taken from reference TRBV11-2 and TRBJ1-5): EAGVAQSPRYKIIEKRQSVAFWCNPISGHATLYWYQQILGQGPKLLIQFQNNGVVDDSQLPKDRFSAERLKGVDSTLKIQPAKLEDSAVYLCASSLVSEQPQHFGDGTRLSIL.